This TCR beta chain was retrieved from a study of CD8 T cells in Susac syndrome. Comment on this clonotype: Its specificity is unknown.

The RNA, about 0.45 to 1 ug, was put through reverse transcription using random hexamers. Amplification of TCR beta CDR3 spanned 54 Vbeta and 13 Jbeta via immunoSEQ multiplex PCR. TCRdb itself ran the immunoSEQ multiplex PCR reads through MiXCR, one entry per CDR3 protein. This table has 200,000 or so distinct CDR3 sequences, approximately 94% appearing once. Study-level findings and limits: The study's TCR sequencing and HLA analysis drew on a certain number of individuals. That number was acknowledged as relatively small.

V lost 0 bases and J 7 bases, leaving 12 bases between the germline ends. CDR3 length equals 14 residues. Sequencing targeted TCR beta in blood CD8+ and CD4+ T cells. While CD8+ and CD4+ T cells were isolated negatively, TEMRA cells were enriched by FACS. J is TRBJ1-2 and V is TRBV23-1; a weak D match, TRBD1 (5 bases). TRBV23-1 is an open reading frame, and its role is uncertain. The sequence was collected from a human donor with multiple sclerosis. The specimen sequenced was CD4+ T cells from PBMCs. CDR3 DNA sequence: TGCGCCAGCAGTCAATCTTTCAGGGTTTCTGGCTACACCTTC. Translated: CASSQSFRVSGYTF.